This TCR beta chain was documented in a study of persistence of HIV-infected CD4 T cells. In the study overall: Blood samples, up to 180 mL, came from multiple time points, except a couple of leukapheresis donors sampled once. Overall study findings and caveats: CMV- and Gag-responding cells had lower TCRbeta richness than CD3/CD28-responding cells. Degenerate expanded CDR3beta sequences were enriched among CMV- and Gag-responding cells.

As to this clone: The antigen is undetermined.

The immunoSEQ assay was version 4, run in survey mode. Repertoires were generated with immunoSEQ multiplex PCR, while TCRdb's copy carries only in-frame clones and drops some. The sample lists some 30,000 clones; 82% were seen once. Lysates of CMV-infected fibroblasts at around 9.9 ug/mL stimulated these cells. Memory cells lacking CD40L and CD69 with high CD45RO were sorted. For approximately 17 hours, CD8-depleted PBMCs received anti-CD28/CD49d costimulation, a CD40-blocking antibody and enfuvirtide. Germline V gene lookup returns CDR1 MDHEN and CDR2 SYDVKM. V shed 2 bases and J shed 0 bases, with 8 bases lying between them. The CDR3 consists of 15 residues.

Source: CD4+ T cells sorted from PBMCs after roughly 18-hour stimulation, taken from a patient who received antiretroviral therapy. The sequence was collected from an adult woman with HIV who was CMV-seropositive. The gene calls are TRBV28 and TRBJ1-5, with D uncertain. The CDR3, as DNA: TGTGCCAGCAGTTTACTACTGTCTAGCAATCAGCCCCAGCATTTT. Translating it yields CASSLLLSSNQPQHF.